This TCR beta chain was recorded in a study of neoadjuvant anti-PD-1 for oral cavity cancer. Study context: Before surgery, most patients got three to four biweekly 3 mg/kg nivolumab doses. Non-progressing patients received a fourth nivolumab dose near day 43, then surgery on days 50-56.

Profiling relied on immunoSEQ multiplex PCR, and the TCRdb table lists in-frame clones only, not all of them. The sample lists 13,000 or so clones, less than 80% occurring once. A note on this clone: Its antigen is currently unknown.

Time point described: after neoadjuvant nivolumab, at surgical resection. Patients had HPV-negative, locally advanced oral cavity squamous cell carcinoma. General study results and limits: After neoadjuvant nivolumab, PBMC T cell clonality was significantly higher in non-responders than responders.

Sequenced here: PBMCs, sampled after nivolumab (anti-PD-1) treatment. The TCR sequence derives from a person aged 40-85 years with oral cavity squamous cell carcinoma.

The CDR3 DNA reads TGTGCCAGCAGCTTAGGACCGTCGGGCGTCCTCAGCTCCTATAATTCACCCCTCCACTTT. This codes for CASSLGPSGVLSSYNSPLHF. The chain uses TRBV13 and TRBJ1-6; D remains ambiguous. The germline V gene encodes CDR1 PRHDT and CDR2 FYEKMQ (reference sequence). Trimming removed 0 bases at V and 0 bases at J, with 18 bases between. CDR3 length: 20 residues.